The 2 T cell receptor beta chains below were found in one sample sequenced in a study of blood T cell repertoires in COVID-19. Profiling relied on immunoSEQ multiplex PCR, and the TCRdb table lists in-frame clones only, not all of them. The repertoire holds 85,000 to 100,000 clones, with roughly 84% as singletons. The sequenced sample consisted of peripheral blood. Receptors originate from a woman between 55 and 75 years old with acute or convalescent COVID-19.

This clone appeared once. The chain combines TRBV11-2 with TRBJ1-5; D might be TRBD1 (6 bases). Per the germline V gene, CDR1 is SGHAT and CDR2 is FQNNGV. Trimming cost V 1 base and J 5 bases, with 15 bases left between them. The CDR3 spans 16 residues. In nucleotides, the CDR3 is TGTGCCAGCAGCTTAGCGGGACAAGGGGTCCATCAGCCCCAGCATTTT. Its translation: CASSLAGQGVHQPQHF.

The genes are TRBV3-1 (or the pseudogene TRBV3-2) and TRBJ1-3, with D possibly matching TRBD1 (6 bases). The germline gives CDR1 LGHDT, CDR2 YNNKEL (reference sequence). The CDR3 runs to 17 residues. The V and J ends lost 0 bases and 0 bases respectively, with 12 bases between them. DNA of the CDR3: TGTGCCAGCAGCCAAGAATGGGACACCAACTCTGGAAACACCATATATTTT. Protein: CASSQEWDTNSGNTIYF.